This T cell receptor (beta chain) was retrieved from a study of T cell responses to AZD1222 COVID-19 vaccine. Study results and caveats: Of spike-specific TCRs, nearly half reportedly target regions left unmutated in variants. Recipients of AZD1222 seropositive at baseline numbered only 6 or 7. It should be noted that donors were predominantly white British and more often female, and clonal diversity was possibly underestimated.

V dropped 4 bases and J dropped 5 bases, with 11 bases sitting between them. Germline CDR1 and CDR2: LGHDT and YNNKEL (reference sequence). CDR3 size: 13 residues. Sequencing used immunoSEQ multiplex PCR; TCRdb keeps in-frame clones, though not all of them. The data hold more than 95,000 clones, with over 70% observed a single time. About this clone: The antigen remains unidentified.

This clonotype originated in an adult in good health. Sequenced material: peripheral blood, taken on day 0 of AZD1222 vaccination. The J gene is TRBJ2-5, the V gene TRBV3-1 (or the pseudogene TRBV3-2); tentative D call: TRBD1 (5 bases). DNA for the CDR3: TGTGCCAGCAGCCTCAGGGTTTGGGAGACCCAGTACTTC. Its translation: CASSLRVWETQYF.